The present TCR beta chain was sequenced within a study of cytomegalovirus exposure and HLA in healthy donors. Healthy bone marrow donors made up the cohort. With respect to this clone: The antigen is undetermined.

The CDR3 is made up of 17 amino acids. The germline V gene encodes CDR1 SGDLS and CDR2 YYNGEE. V trimming: 3 bases; J trimming: 0 bases; junction bases outside the gene matches: 6. PCR employed 60 Vbeta and 13 Jbeta primers. Sequenced by immunoSEQ multiplex PCR; TCRdb stores in-frame clones only, minus some. The data show roughly 80,000 clones, 70% to 80% seen once. General study results and limits: The likely origin of a cluster of highly shared sequence variants was a sequencing artifact. Among TCR beta chains, those listed as cytomegalovirus-associated numbered some 160.

The TCR was taken from a man aged 35-49 years in good health and CMV-seronegative. Sample: PBMCs. The rearrangement joins TRBV9 to TRBJ2-6; 7 bases are shared with TRBD1. The chain's CDR3 is CASSARQGSSGANVLTF. CDR3 sequence (DNA): TGTGCCAGCAGCGCCCGACAGGGAAGCTCTGGGGCCAACGTCCTGACTTTC.